Detailed here is one T cell receptor beta chain. This sample was taken from a study of T cell clonotyping in hematopoietic cell transplantation. Time point described: recipient sample about 28 days before transplant, after cytoreduction. The CDR3 runs 16 residues. Germline CDR1 SGHVS, CDR2 FQNEAQ. The V gene lost 5 bases and the J gene lost 3 bases, with 17 bases spanning the gap. TCRdb keeps only in-frame clones here, not all; method: immunoSEQ multiplex PCR. This sample has some 19,000 clones, with approximately 75% found just once. The sequencing used peripheral blood mononuclear cells, collected before stem cell transplant. The sequence was obtained from a man in his fifties or sixties with acute myeloid leukemia. Some clones in this sample may be carry-over from other donors' samples. The V call is TRBV7-8, the J call TRBJ1-5; TRBD1 is a possible D gene (5 bases). The chain's CDR3 is CASSPRTIIANQPQHF. Written as DNA, the CDR3 is TGTGCCAGCAGCCCGAGGACAATAATTGCCAATCAGCCCCAGCATTTT. The whole variable domain, remainder taken from reference TRBV7-8 and TRBJ1-5, is GAGVSQSPRYKVAKRGQDVALRCDPISGHVSLFWYQQALGQGPEFLTYFQNEAQLDKSGLPSDRFFAERPEGSVSTLKIQRTQQEDSAVYLCASSPRTIIANQPQHFGDGTRLSIL.